The 3 T cell receptor beta chains below all came from one sample that was sequenced in a study of blood T cell repertoires in COVID-19. Clones were sequenced by immunoSEQ multiplex PCR, and TCRdb holds only the in-frame ones, with some missing. The sample records tens of thousands of clones, more than 75% being singletons. Source material: peripheral blood. The receptors shown here come from a human donor with acute or convalescent COVID-19. The donor label of this sample is uncertain.

The chain is built from TRBV27 and TRBJ1-6; the D gene is possibly TRBD1 (6 bases). Trimming left V 5 bases short and J 7 bases short, with 6 bases between. The CDR3 runs 12 residues. Germline V lookup: CDR1 MNHEY, CDR2 SMNVEV (reference sequence). The chain's CDR3 is CASSRGNSPLHF. CDR3 coding DNA: TGTGCCAGCAGTAGGGGGAATTCACCCCTCCACTTT.

The chain employs TRBV27 and TRBJ1-1; 9 nucleotides match TRBD1. The CDR3 has 15 residues. CDR1 is MNHEY, CDR2 SMNVEV, per germline (reference sequence). V shed 5 bases and J 3 bases; nucleotides not matched to a gene: 7. CDR3 DNA: TGTGCCAGCAGTCCAACAGGGGGCCGGGACACTGAAGCTTTCTTT. Translating it yields CASSPTGGRDTEAFF.

This rearrangement joins TRBV14 to TRBJ2-1, with TRBD1 identical over 9 bases. The CDR3 contains 14 residues. Germline V gene data show CDR1 as SGHDN and CDR2 as FVKESK. V gave up 3 bases and J gave up 10 bases; unmatched junction bases: 7. In DNA form, the CDR3 reads TGTGCCAGCAGCCAGCAACCGGGACAGGGCGAGCAGTTCTTC. Protein sequence: CASSQQPGQGEQFF.